Below, 10 T cell receptor beta chains from the same sample are listed, as sequenced in a study of T cell repertoires in cytomegalovirus infection. Their antigens remain unidentified. TCRdb itself ran the reads through MiXCR, one entry per CDR3 protein. The sample lists hundreds of thousands of distinct CDR3 sequences; around a third were seen once. The sequences come from cultured PBMCs, collected from culture after CMV antigen stimulation. The origin of the receptors is a human donor in good health (CMV status not recorded). Some clones in this sample may be carry-over from other donors' samples.

This rearrangement joins TRBV6-5 to TRBJ2-5; TRBD1 or TRBD2 may be the D gene (7 bases each). The V gene lost 8 bases and the J gene lost 1 base, with 17 bases spanning the gap. The CDR3 runs 15 residues. Germline lookup yields CDR1 MNHEY and CDR2 SVGAGI. CDR3 sequence: CASGGGGTAQETQYF. In DNA form, the CDR3 reads TGTGCCAGCGGGGGGGGCGGGACAGCCCAAGAGACCCAGTACTTC.

This clonotype was observed a handful of times. The CDR3 DNA reads TGTGCCAGCAGCTTAGGGTGGCGGGGCGGAAACACCATATATTTT. This gives the protein CASSLGWRGGNTIYF. V is TRBV7-8 and J is TRBJ1-3, with TRBD1 as a possible D gene (5 bases). The length of the CDR3 is 15 residues. Germline CDR1 SGHVS, CDR2 FQNEAQ. Trimming stripped 1 base from V and 4 bases from J, with 11 bases between.

This clonotype was seen a few times. The CDR3 DNA sequence: TGTGCCAGTAGTAACGTTGGCGGGGCCCACCCGGCCAAAAACATTCAGTACTTC. Protein: CASSNVGGAHPAKNIQYF. The chain uses TRBV19 and TRBJ2-4; possible D gene TRBD2, 6 bases. There are 18 residues in the CDR3. CDR1 and CDR2 from the germline V gene are LNHDA and SQIVND (reference sequence). V dropped 4 bases and J dropped 1 base, with 20 bases sitting between them.

In its sample, this clonotype was seen many times. The chain couples TRBV7-2 to TRBJ2-1; perhaps TRBD2 as D (6 bases). The germline V gene encodes CDR1 SGHTA and CDR2 FQGNSA. The CDR3 has 13 residues. Trimming shortened V by 4 bases and J by 8 bases, and 12 bases separated the two germline ends. The DNA for the CDR3 is TGTGCCAGCAGCTCAGGGACTCTTGATGAGCAGTTCTTC. Its translation is CASSSGTLDEQFF.

V and J are TRBV12-3 or TRBV12-4 and TRBJ2-7, with TRBD2 identical over 7 bases. With V trimmed by 1 base and J by 4 bases, 7 bases remained unmatched. This CDR3 region has 15 residues. The CDR3 DNA follows: TGTGCCAGCAGTTTAGGCGGGAGAACGGAGTACGAGCAGTACTTC. It specifies CASSLGGRTEYEQYF.

This clonotype was picked up a small number of times. The rearrangement links TRBV11-2 to TRBJ1-3; D not certain. V was shortened by 5 bases and J by 4 bases, with 9 bases between the two germline ends. The CDR3 is 13 amino acids. Germline loops: CDR1 SGHAT, CDR2 FQNNGV. The CDR3 sequence: CASSTSLGNTIYF. The CDR3 region has the DNA TGTGCCAGCAGCACTTCTTTGGGAAACACCATATATTTT.

The chain combines TRBV7-2 with TRBJ2-1, with D possibly matching TRBD2 (6 bases). Germline loops: CDR1 SGHTA, CDR2 FQGNSA. Trimming took off 5 bases at V and 13 bases at J, with 21 bases between the two ends. CDR3 size: 14 residues. CDR3 nucleotide sequence: TGTGCCAGCAGCCTATTCCCCACCGCGGGGTTTCAGTTCTTC. This codes for CASSLFPTAGFQFF.

The CDR3 protein is CASSFGSFSDTQYF. The CDR3 DNA sequence: TGTGCCAGCAGTTTCGGAAGCTTCTCGGATACGCAGTATTTT. The chain joins TRBV28 to TRBJ2-3; no reliable D call. Trimming removed 3 bases from V and 6 bases from J, with 13 bases in between. The germline gives CDR1 MDHEN, CDR2 SYDVKM. The CDR3 is 14 amino acids.

The chain recombines TRBV27 with TRBJ2-5; TRBD2 is a possible D gene (6 bases). Trimming shortened V by 6 bases and J by 0 bases, and 14 bases separated the two germline ends. This CDR3 region has 15 residues. Per germline, CDR1 MNHEY and CDR2 SMNVEV (reference sequence). Here the CDR3 DNA reads TGTGCCAGCAGAAAGGGCTGGGGGGACCAAGAGACCCAGTACTTC. This sequence encodes CASRKGWGDQETQYF.

This clonotype was found a few times. V is TRBV9 and J is TRBJ2-3; 8 nucleotides line up with TRBD2. From germline, CDR1 is SGDLS and CDR2 YYNGEE. This CDR3 spans 17 amino acids. With 4 bases clipped from V and 1 base from J, the junction kept 11 bases outside the gene matches. The CDR3 here is CASSHAPAGARTDTQYF. In DNA, the CDR3 is TGTGCCAGCAGCCACGCCCCAGCGGGGGCCCGCACAGATACGCAGTATTTT.